The clone carrying this T cell receptor (beta chain) was found many times. What it recognizes is unknown. Possible read error: a much larger clone is one base away. The CDR3 end shows no conserved phenylalanine or tryptophan, and so a read error is likely. This specimen comes from a study of regulatory T cells in long-lasting Graves disease. Building the TCR beta libraries relied on iRepertoire HTBI primers, and CDR3 regions underwent Arm-PCR. TCRdb redid the calling of the multiplex PCR reads with MiXCR, one entry per CDR3 protein. The table shows approximately 540,000 distinct CDR3 sequences, with 12% occurring only once. Regarding the study as a whole: When disease was persistent, TRBV28, TRBJ1-2 and TRBJ2-5 were the favored segments.

The CDR3 is made up of 15 amino acids. Germline V gene data show CDR1 as SGHAT and CDR2 as FQNNGV. V was pared by 5 bases and J by 9 bases, with 17 bases between. Time point meaning: newly diagnosed GD, antithyroid drugs for less than 3 months. The TCR library was made from RNA that had been extracted from PBMCs in TRIzol. Collection of peripheral blood (about 8.1 milliliters) was done using EDTA tubes. Another study also made use of these data, one on T cells in Graves' hyperthyroidism and ophthalmopathy. From that study: Carried out on the TCR CDR3, a first-round RT-PCR used the HTBI primer set.

Here the sequenced sample was peripheral blood mononuclear cells (PBMCs), taken at new diagnosis, from a patient treated with antithyroid drugs. This rearrangement joins TRBV11-2 to TRBJ1-6, with TRBD1 as a possible D gene (5 bases). This TCR was sampled from a woman in her thirties with Graves disease. The CDR3: CASSERDWGGSPLHL. The CDR3 bases are TGTGCCAGCAGCGAGCGGGACTGGGGTGGTTCACCCCTCCACCTT.